This T cell receptor beta chain comes out of a study of blood T cell repertoires in COVID-19 (dated by TCRdb to 2019 to 2021). For the study in its entirety: Collaborator samples came from the United States, Italy and Spain and covered acute and convalescent phases of COVID-19. The repertoires were released in a freely available public database intended as a resource for research on the immune response to SARS-CoV-2. Deeply sampled blood TCRbeta repertoires from subjects exposed to, actively infected with, or recovered from COVID-19 were included in the dataset. The prospective study material was composed of cDNA or gDNA derived from T cells, B-cell-depleted T cells, or PBMCs. HLA class I and class II types, where available, came from metadata supplied by the sample provider rather than from assay-based typing. Samples were obtained from the ongoing ImmuneRACE study (first 160 participants) and from about 1,300 subjects provided by 6 global collaborators. Nearly every sample came with metadata listing a de-identified subject ID, COVID-19 status, age in years and sex.

In the prospective study, participants were roughly 18 to 95 years old, resided in around 25 geographic areas of the United States, and were enrolled through a virtual design. In the prospective study, cohorts were assigned on the basis of participant-reported clinical history obtained from a screening survey and a study questionnaire. For ImmuneRACE Cohort 3, a participant was defined as recovered based on two consecutive negative NP/OP PCR tests, clearance by a healthcare professional, or resolution of symptoms. Mobile phlebotomists in the prospective study collected whole blood, serum and a nasopharyngeal or oropharyngeal swab from every participant. Prospective study participants could optionally give additional blood draws and questionnaires over an approximately 2-month period. Blood samples from the prospective study were shipped frozen or at room temperature prior to DNA extraction. To note about this clone: What antigen it recognizes has not been identified. Base qualities are not provided; no much larger clone lies one nucleotide away.

Overall study results and their limits: The quantity of clinical and demographic metadata differed by source and by participant and was supplied without curation.

Compared with germline, V lacks 4 bases and J lacks 2 bases; bases without a gene match: 6. Spanning cysteine to phenylalanine, the CDR3 consists of 16 amino acids. This entry keeps only the CDR3 DNA: 48 bases, framed from base 1. As encoded in the germline V gene, CDR1 is MNHEY while CDR2 is SVGEGT. TCRbeta CDR3 regions were amplified from genomic DNA using the immunoSEQ Assay, a bias-controlled multiplex PCR. The published analysis was carried out like this. Within the assay, amplification of reference gene primers was used to estimate how many nucleated cells each sample contained. To quantify the absolute abundance of each unique TCRbeta CDR3 rearrangement, sequence reads were collapsed and filtered. For each sample, productive Simpson clonality was calculated by taking the square root of Simpson's diversity index across productive rearrangements. TCRdb took this table from immuneACCESS and kept in-frame rearrangements with V and J called. Such tables lack part of the clones; where checked against another copy, unresolved V genes explain under half of the gap, and the rest is unexplained. D and trimming were read from the DNA, whereas the V and J calls and clone size are those reported in that table. The sample table records under 450,000 clones; roughly four fifths of these occur just once. The ten largest account for 5.1% of the sample.

The sequence joins TRBV6-2 or TRBV6-3 to TRBJ2-1, with 9 bases matching TRBD2. Sequencing input: PBMCs or T cells enriched from blood (not recorded which). The sequence came from a woman in her 50s who had recovered from COVID-19. The DNA sequence reads TGTGCCAGCAGTTTCCTCCTAGCGGGGACCTACAATGAGCAGTTCTTC. It translates to CASSFLLAGTYNEQFF.